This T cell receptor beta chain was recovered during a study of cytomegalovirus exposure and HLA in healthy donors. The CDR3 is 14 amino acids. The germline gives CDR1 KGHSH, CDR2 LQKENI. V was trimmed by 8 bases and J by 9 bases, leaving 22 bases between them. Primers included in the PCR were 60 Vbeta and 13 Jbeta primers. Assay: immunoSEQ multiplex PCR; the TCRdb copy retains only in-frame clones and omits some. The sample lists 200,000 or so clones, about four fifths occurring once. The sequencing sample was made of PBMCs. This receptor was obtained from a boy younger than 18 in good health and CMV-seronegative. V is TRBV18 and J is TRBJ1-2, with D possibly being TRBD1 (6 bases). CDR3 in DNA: TGTGCCAGCATACCCACAGGGAATTCTGAAAGCTACACCTTC. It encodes CASIPTGNSESYTF.